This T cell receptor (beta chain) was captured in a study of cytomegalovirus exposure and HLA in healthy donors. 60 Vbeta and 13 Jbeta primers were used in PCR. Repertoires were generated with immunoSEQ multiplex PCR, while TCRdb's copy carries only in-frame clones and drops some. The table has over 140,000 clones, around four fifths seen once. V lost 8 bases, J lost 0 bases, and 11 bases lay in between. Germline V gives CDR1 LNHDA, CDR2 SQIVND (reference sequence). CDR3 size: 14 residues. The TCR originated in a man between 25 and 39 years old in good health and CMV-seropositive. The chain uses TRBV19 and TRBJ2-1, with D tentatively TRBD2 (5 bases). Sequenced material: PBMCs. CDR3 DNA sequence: TGTGCCAGTGGGGAGCGGATCTCCTACAATGAGCAGTTCTTC. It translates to CASGERISYNEQFF. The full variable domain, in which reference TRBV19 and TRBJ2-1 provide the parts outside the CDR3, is DGGITQSPKYLFRKEGQNVTLSCEQNLNHDAMYWYRQDPGQGLRLIYYSQIVNDFQKGDIAEGYSVSREKKESFPLTVTSAQKNPTAFYLCASGERISYNEQFFGPGTRLTVL.